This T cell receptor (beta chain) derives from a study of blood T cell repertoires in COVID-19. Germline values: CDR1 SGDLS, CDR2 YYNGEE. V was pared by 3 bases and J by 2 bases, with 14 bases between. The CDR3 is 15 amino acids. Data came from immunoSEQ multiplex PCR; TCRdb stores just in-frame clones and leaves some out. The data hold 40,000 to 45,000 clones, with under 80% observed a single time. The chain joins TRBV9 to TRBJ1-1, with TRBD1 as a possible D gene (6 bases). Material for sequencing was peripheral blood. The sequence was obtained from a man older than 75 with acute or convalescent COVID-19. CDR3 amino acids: CASSGGSGVNTEAFF. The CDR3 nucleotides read TGTGCCAGCAGCGGGGGGTCAGGGGTCAACACTGAAGCTTTCTTT.